The 2 T cell receptor beta chains reported below all come from one sample, sequenced in a study of blood T cell repertoires in COVID-19. Assay: immunoSEQ multiplex PCR; the TCRdb copy retains only in-frame clones and omits some. Of about 63,000 clones listed, about 73% are singletons. The sample taken for sequencing was peripheral blood. Every receptor here comes from a woman of 80 years or more with acute or convalescent COVID-19.

This clone was seen a handful of times. The CDR3 region has the DNA TGTGCCAGCAGTTTACCACTAGCGGCCTCACTGACCCAGTACTTC. Protein product: CASSLPLAASLTQYF. This rearrangement joins TRBV28 to TRBJ2-5; 8 nucleotides align to TRBD2. The V gene's germline CDR1 is MDHEN and CDR2 SYDVKM. V shed 2 bases and J 7 bases; nucleotides not matched to a gene: 9. This CDR3 spans 15 amino acids. Supplemented by reference TRBV28 and TRBJ2-5, the full variable domain reads DVKVTQSSRYLVKRTGEKVFLECVQDMDHENMFWYRQDPGLGLRLIYFSYDVKMKEKGDIPEGYSVSREKKERFSLILESASTNQTSMYLCASSLPLAASLTQYFGPGTRLLVL.

This sequence joins TRBV10-1 and TRBJ2-1, with 9 bases lining up with TRBD2. The CDR3 runs 14 residues. Germline CDR1 is WNHNN and CDR2 is SYGVQD (reference sequence). Germline trimming cut 7 bases from V and 4 bases from J; bases unmatched to any gene: 5. The CDR3 bases are TGCGCCAGCACGGGAGCGGGAGGATACAATGAGCAGTTCTTC. This sequence encodes CASTGAGGYNEQFF.